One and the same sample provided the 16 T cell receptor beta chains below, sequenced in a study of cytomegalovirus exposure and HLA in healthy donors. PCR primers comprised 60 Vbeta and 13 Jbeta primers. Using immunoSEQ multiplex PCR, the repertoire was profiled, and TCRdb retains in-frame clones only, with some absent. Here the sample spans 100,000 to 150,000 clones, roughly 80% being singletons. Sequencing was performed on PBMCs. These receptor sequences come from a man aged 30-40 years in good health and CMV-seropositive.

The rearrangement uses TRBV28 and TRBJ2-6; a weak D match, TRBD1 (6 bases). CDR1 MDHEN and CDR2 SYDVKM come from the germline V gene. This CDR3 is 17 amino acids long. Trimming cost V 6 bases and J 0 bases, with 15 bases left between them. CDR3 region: CASRSDRRISGANVLTF. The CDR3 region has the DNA TGTGCCAGCAGATCGGACAGAAGAATCTCTGGGGCCAACGTCCTGACTTTC.

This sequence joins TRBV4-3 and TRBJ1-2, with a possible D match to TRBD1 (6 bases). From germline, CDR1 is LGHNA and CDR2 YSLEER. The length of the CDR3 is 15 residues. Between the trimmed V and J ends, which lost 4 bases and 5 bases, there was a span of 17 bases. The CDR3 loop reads CASSPQMDSLYGYTF. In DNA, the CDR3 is TGCGCCAGCAGCCCCCAAATGGACAGCCTATATGGCTACACCTTC.

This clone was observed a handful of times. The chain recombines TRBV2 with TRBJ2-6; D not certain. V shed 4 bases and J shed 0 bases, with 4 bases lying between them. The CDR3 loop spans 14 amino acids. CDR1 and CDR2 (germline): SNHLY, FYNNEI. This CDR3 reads CASSASSGANVLTF. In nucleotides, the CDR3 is TGTGCCAGCAGTGCTAGCTCTGGGGCCAACGTCCTGACTTTC.

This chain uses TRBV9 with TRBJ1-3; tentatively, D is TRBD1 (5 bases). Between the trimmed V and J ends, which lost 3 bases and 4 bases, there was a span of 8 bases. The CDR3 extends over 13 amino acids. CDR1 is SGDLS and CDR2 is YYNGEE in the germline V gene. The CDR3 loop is CASSGQGGNTIYF. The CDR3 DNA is TGTGCCAGCAGCGGGCAGGGCGGAAACACCATATATTTT.

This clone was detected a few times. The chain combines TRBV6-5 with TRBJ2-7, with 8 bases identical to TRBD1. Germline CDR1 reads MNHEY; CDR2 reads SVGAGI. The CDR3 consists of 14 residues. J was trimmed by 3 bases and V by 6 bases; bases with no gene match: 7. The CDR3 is CASSPAGGFYEQYF. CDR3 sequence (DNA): TGTGCCAGCAGCCCCGCAGGGGGCTTCTACGAGCAGTACTTC.

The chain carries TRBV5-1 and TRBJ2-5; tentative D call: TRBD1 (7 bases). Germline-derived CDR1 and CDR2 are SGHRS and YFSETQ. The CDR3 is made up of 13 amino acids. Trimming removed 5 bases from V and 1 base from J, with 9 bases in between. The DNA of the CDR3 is TGCGCCAGCAGGCGGGACAGCCAAGAGACCCAGTACTTC. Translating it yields CASRRDSQETQYF. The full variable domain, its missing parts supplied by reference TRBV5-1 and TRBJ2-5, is KAGVTQTPRYLIKTRGQQVTLSCSPISGHRSVSWYQQTPGQGLQFLFEYFSETQRNKGNFPGRFSGRQFSNSRSEMNVSTLELGDSALYLCASRRDSQETQYFGPGTRLLVL.

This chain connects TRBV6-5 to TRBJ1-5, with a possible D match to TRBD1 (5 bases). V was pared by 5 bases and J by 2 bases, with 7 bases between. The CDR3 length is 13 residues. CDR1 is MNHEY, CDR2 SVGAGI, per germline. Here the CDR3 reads CASSTGRNQPQHF. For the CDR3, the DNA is TGTGCCAGCAGTACAGGACGCAATCAGCCCCAGCATTTT.

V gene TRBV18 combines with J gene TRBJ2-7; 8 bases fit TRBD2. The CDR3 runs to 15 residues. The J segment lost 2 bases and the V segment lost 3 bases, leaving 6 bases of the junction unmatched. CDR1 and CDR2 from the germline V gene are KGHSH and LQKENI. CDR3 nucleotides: TGTGCCAGCTCACCTTCGGGAGGGAGGGCCTACGAGCAGTACTTC. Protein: CASSPSGGRAYEQYF.

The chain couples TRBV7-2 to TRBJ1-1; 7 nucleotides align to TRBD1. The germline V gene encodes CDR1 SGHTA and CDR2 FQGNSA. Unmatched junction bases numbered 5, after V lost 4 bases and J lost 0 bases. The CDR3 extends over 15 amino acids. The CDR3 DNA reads TGTGCCAGCAGCTCAAGGGACAGAGTGAACACTGAAGCTTTCTTT. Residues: CASSSRDRVNTEAFF.

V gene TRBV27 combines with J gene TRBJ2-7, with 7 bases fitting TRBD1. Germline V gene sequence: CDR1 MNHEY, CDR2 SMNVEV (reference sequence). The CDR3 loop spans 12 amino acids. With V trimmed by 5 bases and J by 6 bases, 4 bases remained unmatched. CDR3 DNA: TGTGCCAGCAGTACCCCAGGGGGCGAGCAGTACTTC. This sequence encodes CASSTPGGEQYF.

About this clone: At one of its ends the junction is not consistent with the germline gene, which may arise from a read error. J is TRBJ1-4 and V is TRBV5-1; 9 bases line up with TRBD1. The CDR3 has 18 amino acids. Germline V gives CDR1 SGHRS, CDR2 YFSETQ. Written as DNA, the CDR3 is TGCGCCAGCAGCTTCCTTGCAGGGGGACAGGGAGCTAATAAAAAACTGTTTTTT. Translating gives CASSFLAGGQGANKKLFF.

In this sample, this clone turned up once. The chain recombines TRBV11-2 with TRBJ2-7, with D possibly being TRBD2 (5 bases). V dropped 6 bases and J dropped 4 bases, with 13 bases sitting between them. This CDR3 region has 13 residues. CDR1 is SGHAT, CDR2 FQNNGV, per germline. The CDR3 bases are TGTGCCAGCAGGCGGACGGGAAATTACGAGCAGTACTTC. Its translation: CASRRTGNYEQYF.

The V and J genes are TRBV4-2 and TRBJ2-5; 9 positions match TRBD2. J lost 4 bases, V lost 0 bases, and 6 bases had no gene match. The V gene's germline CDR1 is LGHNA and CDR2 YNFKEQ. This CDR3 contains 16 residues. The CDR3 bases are TGTGCCAGCAGCCAAGATCGCGGGAGGGGGGGAGAGACCCAGTACTTC. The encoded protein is CASSQDRGRGGETQYF.

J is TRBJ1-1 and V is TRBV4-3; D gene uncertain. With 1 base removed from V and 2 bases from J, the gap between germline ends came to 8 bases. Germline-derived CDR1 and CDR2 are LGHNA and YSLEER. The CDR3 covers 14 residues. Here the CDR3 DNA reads TGCGCCAGCAGCCAAGGACGGGGAAACACTGAAGCTTTCTTT. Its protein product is CASSQGRGNTEAFF.

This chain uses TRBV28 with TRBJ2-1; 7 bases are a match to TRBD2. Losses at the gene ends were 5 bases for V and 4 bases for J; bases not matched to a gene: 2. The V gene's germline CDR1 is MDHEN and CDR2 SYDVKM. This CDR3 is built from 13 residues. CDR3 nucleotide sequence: TGTGCCAGCAGTGCGGGACTATACAATGAGCAGTTCTTC. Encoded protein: CASSAGLYNEQFF.

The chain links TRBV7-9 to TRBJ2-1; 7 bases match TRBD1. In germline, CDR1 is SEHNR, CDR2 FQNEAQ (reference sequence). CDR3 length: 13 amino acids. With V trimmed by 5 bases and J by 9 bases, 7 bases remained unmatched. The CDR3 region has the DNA TGTGCCAGCAGCGAGACAGGGTATTTTGAGCAGTTCTTC. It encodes CASSETGYFEQFF.